The 29 T cell receptor beta chains in this list originate from one sample, sequenced in a study of vaccination and CD4 T cells after COVID-19. These receptors' antigens are unknown. With the Oncomine TCR Beta short-read assay, DNA from cultured CD4+ T cells was sequenced. TCRdb reanalysed the PCR reads using MiXCR and keeps one entry per CDR3 protein. The sample records roughly 4,000 distinct CDR3 sequences, around 50% being singletons. Treatment denoted: 10-day PBMC culture with coronavirus spike peptide pools or control peptides (ViraFEST assay). Sequencing was carried out using CD4+ T cells from blood, cultured in vitro. These receptors all stem from a human donor who had recovered from COVID-19.

The chain recombines TRBV30 with TRBJ1-2, with a weak D call TRBD1 (5 bases). Germline CDR1 reads GTSNPN; CDR2 reads SVGIG (reference sequence). The CDR3 runs to 13 residues. Trimming cost V 0 bases and J 7 bases, with 12 bases left between them. CDR3 nucleotides: TGTGCCTGGAGTGTACCCGCAGGGAGTGGCTACACCTTC. Its translation: CAWSVPAGSGYTF.

The chain combines TRBV21-1 with TRBJ2-7; the table calls TRBD1, which could not be checked here. TRBV21-1 is annotated as a pseudogene. This CDR3 region has 14 residues. The CDR3 nucleotides read TGTGCCAGCAGCAAAGATGGACAGGACTACGAGCAGTACTTC. The encoded protein is CASSKDGQDYEQYF.

There are a few counts of this clonotype. The rearrangement links TRBV2 to TRBJ2-1; D possibly uses TRBD1 or TRBD2 (5 bases each). Trimming pared 8 bases from V and 6 bases from J, leaving 5 bases between. Germline assignment: CDR1 SNHLY and CDR2 FYNNEI. The CDR3 has 10 amino acids. This CDR3 reads CASGGNEQFF. CDR3 coding DNA: TGTGCCAGCGGGGGCAATGAGCAGTTCTTC. The whole variable domain, filled in from reference TRBV2 and TRBJ2-1, reads EPEVTQTPSHQVTQMGQEVILRCVPISNHLYFYWYRQILGQKVEFLVSFYNNEISEKSEIFDDQFSVERPDGSNFTLKIRSTKLEDSAMYFCASGGNEQFFGPGTRLTVL.

This clonotype appeared a few times. CDR3 region: CASSEFYRRGEQFF. DNA of the CDR3: TGTGCCAGCAGTGAGTTCTATCGTCGTGGTGAGCAGTTCTTC. The chain combines TRBV6-1 with TRBJ2-1; no clear D. The CDR3 is 14 amino acids. Trimming removed 3 bases at V and 9 bases at J, with 15 bases between. Germline-derived CDR1 and CDR2 are MNHNS and SASEGT.

Comments on this clonotype: A much larger clone differs by one base, so this may be a read error. V and J are TRBV6-2 or TRBV6-3 and TRBJ1-2, with D tentatively TRBD1 (5 bases). The germline CDR1 and CDR2 sequences are MNHEY and SVGEGT. The CDR3 has 15 residues. Trimming pared 5 bases from V and 4 bases from J, leaving 17 bases between. CDR3 bases: TGTGCCAGCAGTGCCGGATGGGGGATGATCTATGGCTACACCTTC. Protein product: CASSAGWGMIYGYTF.

The chain is built from TRBV25-1 and TRBJ2-7; D is perhaps TRBD2 (6 bases). The CDR3 runs 13 residues. Germline V gene data show CDR1 as MGHDK and CDR2 as SYGVNS. V was trimmed by 4 bases and J by 5 bases, leaving 12 bases between them. The CDR3 region is CASSVTGTHEQYF. CDR3 nucleotide sequence: TGTGCCAGCAGTGTGACCGGGACTCACGAGCAGTACTTC.

The CDR3 spells CSATRTDTQYF. CDR3 nucleotide sequence: TGCAGTGCCACACGGACAGATACGCAGTATTTT. This sequence joins TRBV20-1 and TRBJ2-3; D is unclear. The germline V and J ends were trimmed by 6 bases and 3 bases, with 7 bases remaining between them. The CDR3 runs 11 residues. Germline V lookup: CDR1 DFQATT, CDR2 SNEGSKA (reference sequence).

The V call is TRBV10-3, the J call TRBJ1-1; D remains ambiguous. This CDR3 has 15 amino acids. CDR1 is ENHRY, CDR2 SYGVKD, per germline. Trimming stripped 0 bases from V and 0 bases from J, with 8 bases between. CDR3 region: CAISESRIMNTEAFF. CDR3 coding DNA: TGTGCCATCAGTGAGTCGCGGATAATGAACACTGAAGCTTTCTTT.

In nucleotides, the CDR3 is TGTGCCAGCAGCCATGGAGACAGGGGAGGTCAAGAGACCCAGTACTTC. Translation: CASSHGDRGGQETQYF. V and J are TRBV4-2 and TRBJ2-5, with 8 bases fitting TRBD1. Germline trimming cut 3 bases from V and 2 bases from J; bases unmatched to any gene: 8. The CDR3 contains 16 residues. Germline assignment: CDR1 LGHNA and CDR2 YNFKEQ.

This clonotype occurred once. This chain uses TRBV27 with TRBJ1-3; 9 bases map to TRBD1. The CDR3 runs 15 residues. Germline V gene sequence: CDR1 MNHEY, CDR2 SMNVEV (reference sequence). J was trimmed by 1 base and V by 11 bases; bases with no gene match: 9. In DNA form, the CDR3 reads TGTGCCGGGAACAGGGGGCCCTTTTCTGGAAACACCATATATTTT. This codes for CAGNRGPFSGNTIYF.

This clonotype was detected only once. V is TRBV7-8 and J is TRBJ2-5; a weak D match, TRBD2 (7 bases). The CDR3 extends over 16 amino acids. V gave up 1 base and J gave up 2 bases, with 14 bases separating them. CDR1 is SGHVS and CDR2 is FQNEAQ in the germline V gene. CDR3 nucleotides: TGTGCCAGCAGCTTAGGTCGGGGGGACAAGCAAGAGACCCAGTACTTC. This translates into CASSLGRGDKQETQYF.

In its sample, this clonotype was seen a few times. The chain joins TRBV2 to TRBJ2-1; TRBD2 matches at 7 bases. This CDR3 region has 16 residues. Germline trimming cut 4 bases from V and 7 bases from J; bases unmatched to any gene: 13. CDR1 and CDR2 (germline): SNHLY, FYNNEI. CDR3 bases: TGTGCCAGCAGTGTTGGAGCGGGGAAAGCTCGGAATGAGCAGTTCTTC. It specifies CASSVGAGKARNEQFF.

This clonotype was seen a few times. The chain links TRBV6-1 to TRBJ2-5; D perhaps matches TRBD2 (6 bases). The CDR3 contains 14 residues. CDR1 MNHNS and CDR2 SASEGT come from the germline V gene. V shed 5 bases and J shed 2 bases, with 12 bases lying between them. CDR3 DNA: TGTGCCAGCAGTCCTAGTCGGGAGCAAGAGACCCAGTACTTC. Protein: CASSPSREQETQYF.

This clonotype was seen more than once but under ten times. The chain combines TRBV6-5 with TRBJ2-3; no clear D gene. V was clipped by 2 bases and J by 1 base, with 10 bases between them. The CDR3 contains 15 residues. Per germline, CDR1 MNHEY and CDR2 SVGAGI. The CDR3 loop is CASSYRPAGTDTQYF. The DNA for the CDR3 is TGTGCCAGCAGTTACAGGCCAGCTGGCACAGATACGCAGTATTTT.

The rearrangement uses TRBV28 and TRBJ1-2; possibly TRBD1 for D (6 bases). The CDR3 covers 12 residues. The germline gives CDR1 MDHEN, CDR2 SYDVKM. V was shortened by 6 bases and J by 4 bases, with 9 bases between the two germline ends. CDR3 coding DNA: TGTGCCAGCAGACTACAGGGCTATGGCTACACCTTC. This codes for CASRLQGYGYTF.

This clonotype is medium-sized by share. The V gene is TRBV2, the J gene TRBJ1-2, with 8 bases lining up with TRBD1. The germline CDR1 and CDR2 sequences are SNHLY and FYNNEI. Trimming cost V 4 bases and J 6 bases; bases outside gene matches: 7. The CDR3 totals 14 residues. CDR3 bases: TGTGCCAGCAGTGGAAACAGGGGGTTTGATGGCTACACCTTC. Its translation is CASSGNRGFDGYTF.

This clonotype has a handful of counts. The chain couples TRBV29-1 to TRBJ1-2; 9 positions match TRBD1. Germline V gene data show CDR1 as SQVTM and CDR2 as ANQGSEA. After removal of 6 bases from V and 5 bases from J, the junction contained 10 bases not matched to a gene. CDR3 size: 14 residues. The DNA for the CDR3 is TGCAGCGTAGGGACAGGGTACCCTTCTTATGGCTACACCTTC. Protein: CSVGTGYPSYGYTF.

V and J are TRBV5-8 and TRBJ1-6; D is unclear. This CDR3 spans 16 amino acids. V was shortened by 2 bases and J by 3 bases, with 12 bases between the two germline ends. Germline assignment: CDR1 SGHTS and CDR2 YDEGEE. CDR3 region: CASSFVKGLYNSPLHF. The CDR3 DNA follows: TGTGCCAGCAGCTTTGTTAAGGGCCTCTATAATTCACCCCTCCACTTT. The variable domain in full, completed from reference TRBV5-8 and TRBJ1-6, reads EAGVTQSPTHLIKTRGQQATLRCSPISGHTSVYWYQQALGLGLQFLLWYDEGEERNRGNFPPRFSGRQFPNYSSELNVNALELEDSALYLCASSFVKGLYNSPLHFGNGTRLTVT.

The CDR3 region is CASSFEVRQPQHF. In DNA form, the CDR3 reads TGTGCCAGCAGTTTTGAGGTACGGCAGCCCCAGCATTTT. The J gene is TRBJ1-5, the V gene TRBV12-3 or TRBV12-4; unclear D gene. V dropped 3 bases and J dropped 7 bases, with 10 bases sitting between them. The CDR3 runs to 13 residues.

This clonotype was observed once. The chain combines TRBV28 with TRBJ2-4; TRBD2 aligns across 7 bases. Unmatched junction bases numbered 13, after V lost 3 bases and J lost 2 bases. Germline-derived CDR1 and CDR2 are MDHEN and SYDVKM. This CDR3 contains 18 residues. CDR3 loop: CASSFGGGLELSKNIQYF. The CDR3 region has the DNA TGTGCCAGCAGTTTCGGAGGCGGACTAGAACTTTCCAAAAACATTCAGTACTTC.

The V and J genes are TRBV6-1 and TRBJ1-4; D may be TRBD1 (6 bases). V lost 3 bases to trimming and J lost 6 bases, with 11 bases between them. The CDR3 consists of 14 residues. CDR1 is MNHNS and CDR2 is SASEGT in the germline V gene. The chain's CDR3 is CASSDGGGYEKLFF. In DNA form, the CDR3 reads TGTGCCAGCAGTGATGGGGGGGGCTATGAAAAACTGTTTTTT.

This clonotype showed up just once. CDR3 coding DNA: TGTGCCAGCAGTTACTCCCTCTCAGTACTAGCGGGGGGGCTCAAGGATACGCAGTATTTT. This encodes CASSYSLSVLAGGLKDTQYF. The genes are TRBV6-7 and TRBJ2-3, with TRBD2 identical over 13 bases. TRBV6-7 has ORF status, its function being uncertain. V lost 0 bases to trimming and J lost 6 bases; unmatched junction nucleotides: 15. This CDR3 comprises 20 residues.

This clonotype is categorized as hyperexpanded. This chain links TRBV30 with TRBJ1-2; 7 positions match TRBD1. V lost 5 bases, J lost 1 base, and 7 bases stayed unmatched. Germline V gene sequence: CDR1 GTSNPN, CDR2 SVGIG (reference sequence). This CDR3 comprises 14 residues. CDR3 in DNA: TGTGCCTGGGCTGACAGGGCGGGTAACTATGGCTACACCTTC. As protein: CAWADRAGNYGYTF.

The V call is TRBV20-1, the J call TRBJ1-2; D might be TRBD1 (5 bases). Germline CDR1 and CDR2: DFQATT and SNEGSKA (reference sequence). Trimming stripped 1 base from V and 7 bases from J, with 16 bases between. The CDR3 sequence is 14 residues long. The CDR3 bases are TGCAGTGCTAGAGTGAGCAGGGAACTTTTTGGCTACACCTTC. Its protein is CSARVSRELFGYTF.

Within the sample, this clonotype is medium-sized. The rearrangement links TRBV7-2 to TRBJ2-5; 9 bases fit TRBD2. V lost 5 bases to trimming and J lost 2 bases; unmatched junction nucleotides: 6. This CDR3 has 15 amino acids. The germline V gene encodes CDR1 SGHTA and CDR2 FQGNSA. This CDR3 reads CASSLTSGLQETQYF. CDR3 bases: TGTGCCAGCAGCCTGACTAGCGGATTGCAAGAGACCCAGTACTTC.

This clonotype was detected only a few times. The V call is TRBV6-1, the J call TRBJ1-1; perhaps TRBD1 as D (6 bases). Germline V CDR1 and CDR2: MNHNS, SASEGT. With 10 bases removed from V and 0 bases from J, the gap between germline ends came to 15 bases. This CDR3 spans 14 amino acids. CDR3 coding DNA: TGTGCCACCCAACGGGGGGCGATGAACACTGAAGCTTTCTTT. Amino acid sequence: CATQRGAMNTEAFF.

This chain uses TRBV5-1 with TRBJ1-1; D gene uncertain. The ends were cut back, 0 bases at V and 8 bases at J, with 11 bases in the middle. CDR3 size: 13 residues. The germline CDR1 and CDR2 sequences are SGHRS and YFSETQ. The CDR3 is CASSLDRLMEAFF. The CDR3, as DNA: TGCGCCAGCAGCTTGGATAGGTTGATGGAAGCTTTCTTT.

The chain carries TRBV20-1 and TRBJ1-4, with D hard to call. The CDR3 is made up of 14 amino acids. Germline loops: CDR1 DFQATT, CDR2 SNEGSKA (reference sequence). Trimming removed 5 bases at V and 3 bases at J, with 13 bases between. This chain's CDR3 is CSARPGLANEKLFF. CDR3 coding DNA: TGCAGTGCTCGACCGGGTTTAGCTAATGAAAAACTGTTTTTT.

The rearrangement uses TRBV20-1 and TRBJ1-5; D gene ambiguous. Germline V gene sequence: CDR1 DFQATT, CDR2 SNEGSKA (reference sequence). This CDR3 is built from 13 residues. Deletions cut 1 base from V and 4 bases from J, with 8 bases between. The CDR3 DNA reads TGCAGTGCTAGAGGGACGGTAAATCAGCCCCAGCATTTT. Amino acids: CSARGTVNQPQHF.